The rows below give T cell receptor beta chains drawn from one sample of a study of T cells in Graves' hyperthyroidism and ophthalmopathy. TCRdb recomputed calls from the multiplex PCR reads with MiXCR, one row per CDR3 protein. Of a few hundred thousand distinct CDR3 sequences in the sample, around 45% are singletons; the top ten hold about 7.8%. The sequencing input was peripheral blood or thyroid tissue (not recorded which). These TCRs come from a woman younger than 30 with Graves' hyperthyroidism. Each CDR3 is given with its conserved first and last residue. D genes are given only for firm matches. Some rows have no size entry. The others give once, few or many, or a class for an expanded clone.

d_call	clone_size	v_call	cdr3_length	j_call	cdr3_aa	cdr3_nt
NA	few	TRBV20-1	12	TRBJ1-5	CSASGRQETQHF	TGCAGTGCCTCTGGGAGGCAAGAGACCCAGCATTTT
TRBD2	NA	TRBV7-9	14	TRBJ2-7	CARAPEEREDEQYF	TGTGCTAGAGCCCCCGAGGAGCGGGAGGACGAGCAGTACTTC
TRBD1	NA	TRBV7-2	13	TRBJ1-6	CASSGQEHSPLHF	TGTGCCAGTTCGGGACAGGAGCATTCACCCCTCCACTTT
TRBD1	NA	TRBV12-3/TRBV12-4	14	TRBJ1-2	CASKAGGFSHGYTF	TGTGCCAGCAAGGCAGGGGGATTTTCGCACGGCTACACCTTC
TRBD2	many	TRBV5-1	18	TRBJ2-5	CASSPGLAGGPLQETQYF	TGCGCCAGCAGCCCGGGACTAGCGGGAGGGCCTTTGCAAGAGACCCAGTACTTC
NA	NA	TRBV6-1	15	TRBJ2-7	CASSEFPQVNHEQYF	TGTGCCAGCAGTGAATTCCCACAGGTAAACCACGAGCAGTACTTC
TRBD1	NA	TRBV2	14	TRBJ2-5	CASSADRGVQPQYF	TGTGCCAGCAGCGCGGACAGGGGTGTCCAGCCCCAGTACTTC
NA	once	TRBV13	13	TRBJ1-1	CASSLNWGTEAFF	TGTGCCAGCAGCTTAAATTGGGGTACTGAAGCTTTCTTT
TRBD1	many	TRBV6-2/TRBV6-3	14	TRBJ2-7	CASRRTGGAYEQYF	TGTGCCAGCAGGCGCACAGGGGGAGCCTACGAGCAGTACTTC
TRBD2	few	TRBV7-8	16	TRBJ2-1	CASSPHELLAGNEQFF	TGTGCCAGCAGCCCCCACGAACTACTAGCGGGAAATGAGCAGTTCTTC
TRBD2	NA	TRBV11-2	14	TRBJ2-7	CASSPLAGDNEQYF	TGTGCCAGCAGCCCCCTAGCGGGAGATAACGAGCAGTACTTC
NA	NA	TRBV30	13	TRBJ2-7	CAWSRGSGYEQYF	TGTGCCTGGAGTCGCGGATCGGGCTACGAGCAGTACTTC
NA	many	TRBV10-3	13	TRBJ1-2	CAISEPANYGYTF	TGTGCCATCAGTGAGCCGGCAAACTATGGCTACACCTTC
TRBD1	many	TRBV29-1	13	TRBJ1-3	CSVETGAGNTIYF	TGCAGCGTTGAAACAGGGGCTGGAAACACCATATATTTT
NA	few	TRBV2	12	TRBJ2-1	CASSGHYNEQFF	TGTGCCAGCAGTGGTCACTACAATGAGCAGTTCTTC
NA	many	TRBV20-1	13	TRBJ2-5	CSAEGRRQETQYF	TGCAGTGCTGAGGGACGCAGACAAGAGACCCAGTACTTC
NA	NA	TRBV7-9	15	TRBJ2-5	CASSQNAGYNQPQYF	TGCGCCAGCAGCCAAAACGCAGGGTACAATCAGCCCCAGTACTTC
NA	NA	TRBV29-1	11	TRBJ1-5	CSVEGDQPQRF	TGCAGCGTTGAGGGGGACCAGCCCCAGCGTTTT
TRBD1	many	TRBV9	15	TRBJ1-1	CASSPGFRQGWAAFF	TGTGCCAGCAGCCCGGGTTTTAGACAGGGATGGGCAGCTTTCTTT
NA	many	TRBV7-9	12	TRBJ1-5	CASSVVDQPQHF	TGTGCCAGCAGCGTGGTCGATCAGCCCCAGCATTTT
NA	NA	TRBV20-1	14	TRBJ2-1	CSAKSGPVGGEQFF	TGCAGTGCCAAAAGCGGACCCGTAGGTGGTGAGCAGTTCTTC
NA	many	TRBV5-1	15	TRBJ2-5	CASSSTPTEEETQYF	TGCGCCAGCAGCTCGACCCCGACAGAGGAAGAGACCCAGTACTTC
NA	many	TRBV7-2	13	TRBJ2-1	CASSPNPRNEQFF	TGTGCCAGCAGCCCCAACCCTCGCAATGAGCAGTTCTTC
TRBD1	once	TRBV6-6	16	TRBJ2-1	CASSPGPGQGYNEQFF	TGTGCCAGCAGCCCCGGCCCGGGACAGGGGTACAATGAGCAGTTCTTC
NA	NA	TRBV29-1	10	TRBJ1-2	CSVGDYGHTF	TGCAGCGTTGGCGACTATGGCCACACCTTC
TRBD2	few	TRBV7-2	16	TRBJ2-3	CASSLVPGGRTDTQYF	TGTGCCAGCAGCTTAGTCCCGGGAGGGAGGACAGATACGCAGTATTTT
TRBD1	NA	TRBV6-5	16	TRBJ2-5	CATTTQRDRGRETQYF	TGTGCCACCACGACGCAGCGGGACAGGGGGCGGGAGACCCAGTACTTC
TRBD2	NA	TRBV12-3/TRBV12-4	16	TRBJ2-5	CASSFGLGGWQETQYF	TGTGCCAGCAGTTTCGGGCTGGGGGGGTGGCAAGAGACCCAGTACTTC
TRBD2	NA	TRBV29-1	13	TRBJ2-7	CSVEVPGGYEQYF	TGCAGCGTTGAAGTCCCGGGGGGGTACGAGCAGTACTTC
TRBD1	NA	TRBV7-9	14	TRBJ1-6	CASSQGQANSPLHF	TGCGCCAGCAGCCAAGGACAGGCCAATTCACCCCTCCACTTT
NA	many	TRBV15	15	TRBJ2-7	CATSREGVAGDEQYF	TGTGCCACCAGCAGAGAGGGAGTGGCAGGGGACGAGCAGTACTTC
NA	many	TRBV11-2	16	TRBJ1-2	CASSFGPRGGNYGYTF	TGTGCCAGCAGCTTTGGCCCGCGGGGGGGGAACTATGGCTACACCTTC
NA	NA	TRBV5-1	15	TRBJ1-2	CASSLGDGTPYGYTF	TGCGCCAGCAGCTTGGGTGACGGGACGCCCTATGGCTACACCTTC
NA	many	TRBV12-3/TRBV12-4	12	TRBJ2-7	CASSIAQYEQYF	TGTGCCAGCAGCATAGCCCAATACGAGCAGTACTTC
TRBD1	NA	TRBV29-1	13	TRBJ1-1	CSASTGVNTEAFF	TGCAGCGCCTCCACAGGGGTAAACACTGAAGCTTTCTTT
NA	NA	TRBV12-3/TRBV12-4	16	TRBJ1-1	CASSPSGVGRDTEAFF	TGTGCCAGCAGTCCTTCGGGGGTGGGCCGGGACACTGAAGCTTTCTTT
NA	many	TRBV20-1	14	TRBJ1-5	CSAPNGALNQPQHF	TGCAGTGCTCCAAACGGGGCCCTAAATCAGCCCCAGCATTTT
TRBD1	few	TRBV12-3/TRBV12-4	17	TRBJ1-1	CASSSPYRGGGNTEAFF	TGTGCCAGCAGTTCACCATACAGGGGAGGGGGGAACACTGAAGCTTTCTTT
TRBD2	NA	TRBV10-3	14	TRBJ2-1	CAISDLTSGSEQFF	TGTGCCATCAGTGACTTGACTAGCGGGAGTGAGCAGTTCTTC
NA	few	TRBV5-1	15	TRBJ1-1	CASSFLPEENTEAFF	TGCGCCAGCAGCTTTCTACCTGAGGAGAACACTGAAGCTTTCTTT
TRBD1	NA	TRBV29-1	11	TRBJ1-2	CSVMTGAGQTF	TGCAGCGTGATGACAGGGGCCGGCCAGACCTTC
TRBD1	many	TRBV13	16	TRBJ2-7	CASSAIGTGSSYEQYF	TGTGCCAGCAGCGCCATAGGGACAGGGAGCTCCTACGAGCAGTACTTC
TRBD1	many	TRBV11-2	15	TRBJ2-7	CASSLVARGIKEQYF	TGTGCCAGCAGCTTAGTGGCCAGGGGGATTAAGGAGCAGTACTTC
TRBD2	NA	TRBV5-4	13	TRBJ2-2	CASSLTSGLGLFF	TGTGCCAGCAGCTTGACTAGCGGTTTGGGGCTGTTTTTT
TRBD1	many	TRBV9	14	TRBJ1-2	CASSSRRGNYGYTF	TGTGCCAGCAGCTCCCGCAGGGGGAACTATGGCTACACCTTC
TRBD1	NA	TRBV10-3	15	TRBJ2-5	CAISEDRGHQETQYF	TGTGCCATCAGTGAGGACAGGGGACACCAAGAGACCCAGTACTTC
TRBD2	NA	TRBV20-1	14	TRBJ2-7	CSAVPGGRAEEQYF	TGCAGTGCCGTCCCGGGTGGGAGGGCGGAAGAGCAGTACTTC
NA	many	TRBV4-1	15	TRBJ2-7	CASSQAESGSYEQYF	TGCGCCAGCAGCCAAGCGGAATCCGGCTCCTACGAGCAGTACTTC
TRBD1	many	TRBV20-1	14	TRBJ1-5	CSARDVQGSQPQHF	TGCAGTGCTAGAGATGTACAGGGGAGTCAGCCCCAGCATTTT
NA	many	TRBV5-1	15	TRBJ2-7	CASSSILQGRDEQYF	TGCGCCAGCAGTTCGATTTTACAGGGAAGAGACGAGCAGTACTTC
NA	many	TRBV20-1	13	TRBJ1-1	CSASLGGHTEAFF	TGCAGTGCTAGCCTCGGGGGGCACACTGAAGCTTTCTTT
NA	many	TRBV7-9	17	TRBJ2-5	CASSFLVYRPFQETQYF	TGTGCCAGCAGCTTCCTAGTGTACAGGCCATTCCAAGAGACCCAGTACTTC
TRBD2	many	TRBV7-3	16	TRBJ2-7	CASSAGTSGRAYEQYF	TGTGCCAGCAGCGCCGGGACTAGCGGGAGGGCCTACGAGCAGTACTTC
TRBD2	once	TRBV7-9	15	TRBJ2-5	CASSRLTGLAETQYF	TGTGCCAGCAGCCGGCTCACGGGACTAGCGGAGACCCAGTACTTC